These 12 T cell receptor beta chains originate from one sample sequenced in a study of regulatory T cells in long-lasting Graves disease. The time point here: persistent/refractory GD, antithyroid drugs over 5 years with positive TRAb. PBMCs provided the RNA from which the TCR library was made. Sequencing libraries for TCR beta were prepared with iRepertoire HTBI primers and Arm-PCR of CDR3 regions. MiXCR was run by TCRdb on the multiplex PCR reads, yielding one entry per CDR3 protein. This sample yields roughly 400,000 distinct CDR3 sequences, of which 20% to 25% are seen a single time; more than 13% belongs to the top ten. The material was peripheral blood mononuclear cells (PBMCs), obtained when the disease was refractory, from a patient treated with antithyroid drugs. The receptors stem from a female donor with Graves disease.

This chain joins TRBV20-1 and TRBJ1-1; weak D call: TRBD1 (6 bases). V lost 1 base, J lost 3 bases, and 9 bases lay in between. This CDR3 region has 13 residues. Germline V CDR1 and CDR2: DFQATT, SNEGSKA (reference sequence). CDR3 residues: CSARARGDTEAFF. The CDR3 DNA is TGCAGTGCTAGAGCGAGGGGGGACACTGAAGCTTTCTTT.

There are many counts of this clonotype. J is TRBJ1-1 and V is TRBV20-1, with D possibly matching TRBD1 (6 bases). The V end lost 6 bases, the J end lost 2 bases, and 16 bases lay between the germline ends. The germline V gene has CDR1 DFQATT and CDR2 SNEGSKA (reference sequence). CDR3 size: 14 residues. Here the CDR3 DNA reads TGCAGTGCGAGCCCGGGACACCGAAACACTGAAGCTTTCTTT. Translation gives CSASPGHRNTEAFF.

The chain employs TRBV10-1 and TRBJ2-5; D uncertain. Germline-derived CDR1 and CDR2 are WNHNN and SYGVQD (reference sequence). Trimming pared 6 bases from V and 4 bases from J, leaving 12 bases between. The CDR3 runs 13 residues. The DNA for the CDR3 is TGCGCCAGCAGCGCCGTCCTGGGAGAGACCCAGTACTTC. Its protein product is CASSAVLGETQYF.

V and J are TRBV6-1 and TRBJ1-2, with D hard to call. Germline V lookup: CDR1 MNHNS, CDR2 SASEGT. Trimming took off 7 bases at V and 5 bases at J, with 5 bases between the two ends. CDR3 length: 10 amino acids. For the CDR3, the DNA is TGTGCCAGCAACGGGTATGGCTACACCTTC. It yields the protein CASNGYGYTF.

The chain is built from TRBV4-1 and TRBJ1-2; possible D gene TRBD1, 5 bases. This CDR3 is built from 15 residues. The germline CDR1 and CDR2 sequences are MGHRA and YSYEKL. Trimming stripped 3 bases from V and 0 bases from J, with 11 bases between. In nucleotides, the CDR3 is TGCGCCAGCAGCCAGGGGACTGAAACTAACTATGGCTACACCTTC. Translation gives CASSQGTETNYGYTF.

This clonotype was detected only once. The chain is built from TRBV25-1 and TRBJ2-7; D is tentatively TRBD1 or TRBD2 (6 bases each). Germline CDR1 reads MGHDK; CDR2 reads SYGVNS. Trimming pared 8 bases from V and 2 bases from J, leaving 16 bases between. The CDR3 contains 14 residues. In nucleotides, the CDR3 is TGTGCCAGCCGGGGGACGGGGGCCCCCTACGAGCAGTACTTC. It codes for CASRGTGAPYEQYF.

This clonotype was seen ten or more times. The chain combines TRBV28 with TRBJ2-7; D not certain. The germline CDR1 and CDR2 sequences are MDHEN and SYDVKM. The CDR3 totals 13 residues. Trimming took off 6 bases at V and 1 base at J, with 10 bases between the two ends. Written as DNA, the CDR3 is TGTGCCAGCAGCTATGCCCCTTCCTACGAGCAGTACTTC. It encodes CASSYAPSYEQYF.

This clonotype was recorded at least ten times. The rearrangement links TRBV3-1 to TRBJ1-4; no definite D call. Germline V CDR1 and CDR2: LGHDT, YNNKEL (reference sequence). Trimming shortened V by 4 bases and J by 0 bases, and 12 bases separated the two germline ends. The CDR3 totals 16 residues. The CDR3 coding sequence is TGTGCCAGCAGCCCCCGCAACCTTGCAACTAATGAAAAACTGTTTTTT. Translated, it gives CASSPRNLATNEKLFF.

The rearrangement joins TRBV20-1 to TRBJ1-1; 8 bases fit TRBD1. From germline, CDR1 is DFQATT and CDR2 SNEGSKA (reference sequence). CDR3 length: 19 residues. Germline trimming cut 1 base from V and 0 bases from J; bases unmatched to any gene: 16. The CDR3 loop is CSARAGGLSTFSMNTEAFF. The CDR3 DNA reads as TGCAGTGCTAGAGCAGGGGGCCTATCCACTTTTTCAATGAACACTGAAGCTTTCTTT.

J is TRBJ2-7 and V is TRBV7-9; D gene ambiguous. In germline, CDR1 is SEHNR, CDR2 FQNEAQ (reference sequence). The V end was cut by 0 bases, the J end by 3 bases, with 9 bases between. This CDR3 is built from 14 residues. CDR3: CASSLAGIGYEQYF. The CDR3 DNA follows: TGTGCCAGCAGCTTAGCGGGTATCGGCTACGAGCAGTACTTC.

The chain combines TRBV6-1 with TRBJ1-5; D may be TRBD1 (5 bases). V was shortened by 6 bases and J by 0 bases, with 12 bases between the two germline ends. Germline V CDR1 and CDR2: MNHNS, SASEGT. The CDR3 runs 15 residues. This chain's CDR3 is CASRKIQDSNQPQHF. DNA for the CDR3: TGTGCCAGCAGGAAAATACAGGATAGCAATCAGCCCCAGCATTTT.

This clonotype was picked up many times. The chain employs TRBV6-1 and TRBJ2-7; D may match TRBD1 or TRBD2 (5 bases each). V was cut by 6 bases and J by 2 bases, with 11 bases left in between. From germline, CDR1 is MNHNS and CDR2 SASEGT. CDR3 length equals 13 residues. The CDR3 protein is CASSNRGAYEQYF. The CDR3, as DNA: TGTGCCAGCAGCAACCGGGGCGCCTACGAGCAGTACTTC.